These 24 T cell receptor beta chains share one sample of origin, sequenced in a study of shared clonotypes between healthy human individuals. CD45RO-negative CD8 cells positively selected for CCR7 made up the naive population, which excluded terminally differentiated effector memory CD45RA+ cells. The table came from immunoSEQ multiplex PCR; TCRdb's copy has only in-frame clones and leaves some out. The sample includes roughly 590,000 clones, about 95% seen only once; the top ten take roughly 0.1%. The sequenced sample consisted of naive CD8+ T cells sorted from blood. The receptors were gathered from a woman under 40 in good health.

The CDR3 sequence: CASSSPDRATEAFF. The CDR3 DNA reads TGTGCCAGCAGTTCCCCGGACAGGGCTACTGAAGCTTTCTTT. This chain joins TRBV6-5 and TRBJ1-1, with 8 positions matching TRBD1. There are 14 residues in the CDR3. Per germline, CDR1 MNHEY and CDR2 SVGAGI. The J segment lost 5 bases and the V segment lost 4 bases, leaving 6 bases of the junction unmatched.

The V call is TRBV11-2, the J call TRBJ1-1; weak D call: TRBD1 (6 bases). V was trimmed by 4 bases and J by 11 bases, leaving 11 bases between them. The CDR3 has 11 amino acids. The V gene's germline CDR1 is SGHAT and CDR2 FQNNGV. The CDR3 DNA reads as TGTGCCAGCAGCTCCTTAGGGGGGGCTTTCTTT. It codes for CASSSLGGAFF.

DNA of the CDR3: TGTGCCAGCAGCTCCTCGAATTGGACTAGCGGGAACACCGGGGAGCTGTTTTTT. Translation: CASSSSNWTSGNTGELFF. The chain combines TRBV7-3 with TRBJ2-2; 10 bases agree with TRBD2. The germline V gene has CDR1 SGHTA and CDR2 FQGTGA. CDR3 length: 18 amino acids. The junction had 9 bases not matched to a gene; V was cut back by 4 bases and J by 1 base. Variable domain in full (rest from reference TRBV7-3 and TRBJ2-2): GAGVSQTPSNKVTEKGKYVELRCDPISGHTALYWYRQSLGQGPEFLIYFQGTGAADDSGLPNDRFFAVRPEGSVSTLKIQRTERGDSAVYLCASSSSNWTSGNTGELFFGEGSRLTVL.

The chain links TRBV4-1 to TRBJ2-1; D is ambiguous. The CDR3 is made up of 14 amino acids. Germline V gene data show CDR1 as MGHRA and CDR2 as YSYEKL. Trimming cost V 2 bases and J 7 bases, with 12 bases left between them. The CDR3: CASSQRVVQNEQFF. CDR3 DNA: TGCGCCAGCAGCCAAAGGGTGGTCCAAAATGAGCAGTTCTTC.

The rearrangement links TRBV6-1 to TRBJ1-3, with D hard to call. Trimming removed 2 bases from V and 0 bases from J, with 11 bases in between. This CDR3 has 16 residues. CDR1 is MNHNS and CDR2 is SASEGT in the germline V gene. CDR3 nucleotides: TGTGCCAGCAGTGAATTTTGGCGCAACTCTGGAAACACCATATATTTT. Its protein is CASSEFWRNSGNTIYF.

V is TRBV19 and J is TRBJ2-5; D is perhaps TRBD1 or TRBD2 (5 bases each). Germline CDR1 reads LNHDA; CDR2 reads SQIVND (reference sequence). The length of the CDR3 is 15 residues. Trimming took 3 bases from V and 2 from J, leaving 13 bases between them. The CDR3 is CASSIRDRSQETQYF. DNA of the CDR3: TGTGCCAGTAGTATTCGGGACCGATCTCAAGAGACCCAGTACTTC.

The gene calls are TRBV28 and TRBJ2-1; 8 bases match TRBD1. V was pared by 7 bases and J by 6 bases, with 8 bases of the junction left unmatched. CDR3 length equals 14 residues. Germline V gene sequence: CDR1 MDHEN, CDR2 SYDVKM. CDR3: CASIPGQVVNEQFF. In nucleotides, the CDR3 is TGTGCCAGCATACCGGGACAGGTCGTCAATGAGCAGTTCTTC.

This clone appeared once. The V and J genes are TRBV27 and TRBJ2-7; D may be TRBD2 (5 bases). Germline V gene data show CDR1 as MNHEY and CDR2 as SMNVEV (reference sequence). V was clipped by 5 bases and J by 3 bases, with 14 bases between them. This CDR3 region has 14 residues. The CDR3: CASSTLRGGYEQYF. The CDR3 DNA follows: TGTGCCAGCAGTACTCTCCGGGGTGGCTACGAGCAGTACTTC.

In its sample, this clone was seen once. CDR3 region: CASSEFSGNQETQYF. CDR3 coding DNA: TGTGCCAGCAGCGAATTTAGCGGGAACCAAGAGACCCAGTACTTC. The chain recombines TRBV6-6 with TRBJ2-5; 8 nucleotides agree with TRBD2. The CDR3 spans 15 residues. Germline CDR1 reads MNHNY; CDR2 reads SVGAGI (reference sequence). With 6 bases clipped from V and 0 bases from J, the junction kept 6 bases outside the gene matches.

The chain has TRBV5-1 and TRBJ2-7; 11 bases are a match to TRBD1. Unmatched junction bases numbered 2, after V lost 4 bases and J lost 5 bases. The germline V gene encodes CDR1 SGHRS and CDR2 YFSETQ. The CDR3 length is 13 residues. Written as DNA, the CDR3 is TGCGCCAGCAGCCAGGGACAGGGGGACGAGCAGTACTTC. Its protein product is CASSQGQGDEQYF.

As DNA, the CDR3 is TGTGCCAGCAGCGTAGGCGGTAGCGGGAACGCTCTGGGTATGGACACCGGGGAGCTGTTTTTT. Translated, it gives CASSVGGSGNALGMDTGELFF. This chain uses TRBV9 with TRBJ2-2; 8 bases fit TRBD2. The CDR3 totals 21 residues. With 0 bases clipped from V and 3 bases from J, the junction kept 19 bases outside the gene matches. The germline CDR1 and CDR2 sequences are SGDLS and YYNGEE. The variable domain in full, with the rest retrieved from reference TRBV9 and TRBJ2-2, is DSGVTQTPKHLITATGQRVTLRCSPRSGDLSVYWYQQSLDQGLQFLIQYYNGEERAKGNILERFSAQQFPDLHSELNLSSLELGDSALYFCASSVGGSGNALGMDTGELFFGEGSRLTVL.

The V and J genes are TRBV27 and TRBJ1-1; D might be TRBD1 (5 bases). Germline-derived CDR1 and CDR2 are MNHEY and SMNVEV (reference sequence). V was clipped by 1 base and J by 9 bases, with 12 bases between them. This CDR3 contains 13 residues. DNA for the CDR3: TGTGCCAGCAGTTTATTAGGGGATATGAAAGCTTTCTTT. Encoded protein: CASSLLGDMKAFF.

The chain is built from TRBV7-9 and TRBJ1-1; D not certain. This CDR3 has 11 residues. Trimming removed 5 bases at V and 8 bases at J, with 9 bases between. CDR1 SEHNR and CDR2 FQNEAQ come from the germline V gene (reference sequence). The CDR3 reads CASSLRHEAFF. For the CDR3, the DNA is TGTGCCAGCAGCCTACGCCACGAAGCTTTCTTT.

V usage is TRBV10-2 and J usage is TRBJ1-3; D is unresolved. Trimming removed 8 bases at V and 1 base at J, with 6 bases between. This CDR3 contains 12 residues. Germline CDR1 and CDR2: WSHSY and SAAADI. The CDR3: CASLPSGNTIYF. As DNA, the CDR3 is TGCGCCAGCCTCCCATCTGGAAACACCATATATTTT.

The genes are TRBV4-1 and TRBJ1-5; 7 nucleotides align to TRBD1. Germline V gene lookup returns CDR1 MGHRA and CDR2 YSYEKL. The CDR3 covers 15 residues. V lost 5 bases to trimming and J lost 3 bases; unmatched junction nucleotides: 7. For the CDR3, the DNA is TGCGCCAGCAGCGCGGAGGGGACAGACAATCAGCCCCAGCATTTT. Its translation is CASSAEGTDNQPQHF.

CDR3 sequence: CASSIAGLAGGPEEQFF. The CDR3, as DNA: TGTGCCAGTAGTATAGCTGGACTAGCGGGAGGGCCGGAGGAGCAGTTCTTC. The chain recombines TRBV19 with TRBJ2-1, with 15 nucleotides matching TRBD2. Per germline, CDR1 LNHDA and CDR2 SQIVND (reference sequence). V shed 1 base, J shed 10 bases, and the junction held 8 bases outside the gene matches. The CDR3 covers 17 residues.

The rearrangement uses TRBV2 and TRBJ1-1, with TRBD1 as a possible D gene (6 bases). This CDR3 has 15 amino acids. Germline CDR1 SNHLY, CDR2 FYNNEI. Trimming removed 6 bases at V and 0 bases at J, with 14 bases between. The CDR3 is CASRGRGSMNTEAFF. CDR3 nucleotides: TGTGCCAGCAGGGGCAGGGGCAGCATGAACACTGAAGCTTTCTTT.

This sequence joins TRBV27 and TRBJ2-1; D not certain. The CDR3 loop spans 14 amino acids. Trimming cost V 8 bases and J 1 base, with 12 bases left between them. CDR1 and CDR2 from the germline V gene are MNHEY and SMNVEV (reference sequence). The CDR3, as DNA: TGTGCCAGCGCGCTAGTGGGATCCTACAATGAGCAGTTCTTC. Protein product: CASALVGSYNEQFF.

CDR3 loop: CASSLMPQGARVEKLFF. The CDR3 coding sequence is TGTGCCAGCAGCTTGATGCCTCAGGGGGCGCGTGTAGAAAAACTGTTTTTT. This chain connects TRBV11-2 to TRBJ1-4; 8 nucleotides match TRBD1. V lost 3 bases and J lost 8; bases outside the gene matches: 14. The CDR3 length is 17 residues. CDR1 and CDR2 from the germline V gene are SGHAT and FQNNGV.

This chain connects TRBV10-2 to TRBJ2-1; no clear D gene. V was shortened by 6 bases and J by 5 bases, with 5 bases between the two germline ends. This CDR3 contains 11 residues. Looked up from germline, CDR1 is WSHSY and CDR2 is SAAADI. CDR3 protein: CASRADNEQFF. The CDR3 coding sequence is TGCGCCAGCAGGGCTGACAATGAGCAGTTCTTC.

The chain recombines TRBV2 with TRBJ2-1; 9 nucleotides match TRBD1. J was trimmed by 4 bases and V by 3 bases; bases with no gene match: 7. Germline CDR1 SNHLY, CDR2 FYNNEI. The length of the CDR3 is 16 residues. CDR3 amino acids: CASSDPTGGVYNEQFF. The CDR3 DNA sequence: TGTGCCAGCAGTGACCCGACAGGGGGAGTATACAATGAGCAGTTCTTC. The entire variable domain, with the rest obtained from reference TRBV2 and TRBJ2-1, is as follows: EPEVTQTPSHQVTQMGQEVILRCVPISNHLYFYWYRQILGQKVEFLVSFYNNEISEKSEIFDDQFSVERPDGSNFTLKIRSTKLEDSAMYFCASSDPTGGVYNEQFFGPGTRLTVL.

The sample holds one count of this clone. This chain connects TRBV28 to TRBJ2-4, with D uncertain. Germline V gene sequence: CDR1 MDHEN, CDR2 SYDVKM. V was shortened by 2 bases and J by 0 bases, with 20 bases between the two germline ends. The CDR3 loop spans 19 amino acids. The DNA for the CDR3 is TGTGCCAGCAGTTTAGAAGTAGTTGACACGAGTATAGCCAAAAACATTCAGTACTTC. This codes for CASSLEVVDTSIAKNIQYF.

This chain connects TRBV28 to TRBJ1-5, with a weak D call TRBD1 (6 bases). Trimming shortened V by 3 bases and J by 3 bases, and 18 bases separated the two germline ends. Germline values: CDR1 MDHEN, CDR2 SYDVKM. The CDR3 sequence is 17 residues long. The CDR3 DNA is TGTGCCAGCAGTTTCCGCCCGGCCGGGGGGGCCAATCAGCCCCAGCATTTT. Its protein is CASSFRPAGGANQPQHF.

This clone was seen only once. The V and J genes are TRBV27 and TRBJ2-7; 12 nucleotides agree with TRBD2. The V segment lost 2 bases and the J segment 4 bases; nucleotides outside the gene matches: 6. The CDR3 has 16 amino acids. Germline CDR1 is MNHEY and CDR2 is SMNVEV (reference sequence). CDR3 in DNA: TGTGCCAGCAGTTTACTAGCGGGAGGGCCGGGGTACGAGCAGTACTTC. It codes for CASSLLAGGPGYEQYF.